The 20 T cell receptor beta chains below come from one sample, sequenced in a study of follicular helper T cells after annual influenza vaccination. Sample time point: 2015-2016 season, pre-vaccination. Some clones are missing from TCRdb's copy, which holds only in-frame ones; the method was immunoSEQ multiplex PCR. The repertoire consists of 9,500 to 15,000 clones, with 60% to 80% occurring once and the leading ten covering about 3.7%. This specimen was CXCR5+ CD38- circulating T follicular helper cells from blood, taken on the day of influenza vaccination. Described subset: circulating Tfh, non-naive CD4+CXCR5+PD-1+ (ICOS+CD38+ or ICOS-CD38-). The receptors derive from an adult who received the influenza vaccine.

V and J are TRBV28 and TRBJ2-7, with 9 bases matching TRBD1. V lost 4 bases to trimming and J lost 2 bases; unmatched junction nucleotides: 12. The germline CDR1 and CDR2 sequences are MDHEN and SYDVKM. This CDR3 comprises 17 residues. The CDR3: CASSSPHSGQGPYEQYF. In DNA form, the CDR3 reads TGTGCCAGCAGTTCGCCTCACTCGGGACAGGGACCCTACGAGCAGTACTTC.

The genes are TRBV6-1 and TRBJ1-2; D remains unclear. With 6 bases removed from V and 0 bases from J, the gap between germline ends came to 11 bases. The CDR3 sequence is 14 residues long. Germline CDR1 MNHNS, CDR2 SASEGT. CDR3 residues: CASRILAPNYGYTF. Written as DNA, the CDR3 is TGTGCCAGCAGAATACTGGCCCCTAACTATGGCTACACCTTC.

V and J are TRBV15 and TRBJ1-2, with 7 bases lining up with TRBD1. Germline CDR1 LNHNV, CDR2 YYDKDF (reference sequence). V lost 5 bases and J lost 4; bases outside the gene matches: 10. The length of the CDR3 is 15 residues. CDR3 residues: CATSPPGQRIYGYTF. CDR3 DNA: TGTGCCACCAGCCCTCCGGGACAGCGGATCTATGGCTACACCTTC.

CDR3 region: CATRPGLGADTQYF. In DNA, the CDR3 is TGTGCCACCCGACCGGGACTAGGGGCAGATACGCAGTATTTT. The V gene is TRBV10-3, the J gene TRBJ2-3; TRBD2 matches 8 bases. The CDR3 runs to 14 residues. From germline, CDR1 is ENHRY and CDR2 SYGVKD. The junction had 10 bases not matched to a gene; V was cut back by 10 bases and J by 4 bases.

The J gene is TRBJ2-1, the V gene TRBV18; D is uncertain. Per germline, CDR1 KGHSH and CDR2 LQKENI. This CDR3 spans 16 amino acids. The V gene lost 2 bases and the J gene lost 3 bases, with 14 bases spanning the gap. The CDR3 reads CASSPRSLGLYNEQFF. In DNA, the CDR3 is TGTGCCAGCTCACCAAGGTCCCTGGGTCTCTACAATGAGCAGTTCTTC.

V and J are TRBV11-2 and TRBJ1-5; the D is unclear. Germline V gene data show CDR1 as SGHAT and CDR2 as FQNNGV. The CDR3 totals 14 residues. The V gene lost 0 bases and the J gene lost 7 bases, with 10 bases spanning the gap. CDR3 in amino acids: CASSLDQVGQPQHF. The CDR3 DNA reads TGTGCCAGCAGCTTAGATCAAGTCGGCCAGCCCCAGCATTTT.

The chain couples TRBV5-5 to TRBJ2-2; D call uncertain. Per germline, CDR1 SGHKS and CDR2 YYEKEE (reference sequence). V dropped 0 bases and J dropped 0 bases, with 9 bases sitting between them. The CDR3 spans 16 residues. Here the CDR3 DNA reads TGTGCCAGCAGCTTGGCTAGGGCTGCGAACACCGGGGAGCTGTTTTTT. Translation gives CASSLARAANTGELFF.

The V gene is TRBV6-5, the J gene TRBJ1-3; 9 bases line up with TRBD1. The CDR3 consists of 15 residues. The trim removed 6 bases at V and 4 bases at J, leaving 7 bases unmatched. Germline lookup yields CDR1 MNHEY and CDR2 SVGAGI. The CDR3, as DNA: TGTGCCAGCAGCACCGGGACAGGGAGAGGAAACACCATATATTTT. Translating gives CASSTGTGRGNTIYF.

This chain links TRBV19 with TRBJ1-4, with 9 positions matching TRBD1. The trim removed 9 bases at V and 7 bases at J, leaving 6 bases unmatched. Germline V gene sequence: CDR1 LNHDA, CDR2 SQIVND (reference sequence). This CDR3 has 13 residues. This chain's CDR3 is CASRDREVEKLFF. The CDR3 nucleotides are TGTGCCAGCCGGGACAGGGAAGTTGAAAAACTGTTTTTT.

The rearrangement joins TRBV7-7 to TRBJ2-7; possibly TRBD1 or TRBD2 for D (7 bases each). This CDR3 spans 13 amino acids. The germline V and J ends were trimmed by 5 bases and 6 bases, with 14 bases remaining between them. Per germline, CDR1 SSHAT and CDR2 FNYEAQ (reference sequence). The CDR3 here is CASSPDREGEQYF. The CDR3 DNA is TGTGCCAGCAGCCCCGACAGGGAGGGCGAGCAGTACTTC. Complete variable domain (other parts from reference TRBV7-7 and TRBJ2-7): GAGVSQSPRYKVTKRGQDVTLRCDPISSHATLYWYQQALGQGPEFLTYFNYEAQPDKSGLPSDRFSAERPEGSISTLTIQRTEQRDSAMYRCASSPDREGEQYFGPGTRLTVT.

The rearrangement uses TRBV5-4 and TRBJ2-5, with D unresolved. Trimming removed 7 bases at V and 0 bases at J, with 7 bases between. This CDR3 is built from 12 residues. The germline V gene has CDR1 SGHNT and CDR2 YYREEE (reference sequence). The CDR3 nucleotides read TGTGCCAGCGGGCAGAACCAAGAGACCCAGTACTTC. Translated, it gives CASGQNQETQYF.

This chain joins TRBV7-2 and TRBJ2-5; TRBD1 agrees at 9 bases. Germline V gene data show CDR1 as SGHTA and CDR2 as FQGNSA. V lost 6 bases to trimming and J lost 5 bases; unmatched junction nucleotides: 7. The CDR3 covers 14 residues. The CDR3 loop reads CASSPNRGRETQYF. DNA for the CDR3: TGTGCCAGCAGTCCGAACAGGGGGCGCGAGACCCAGTACTTC. Combining the CDR3 with reference TRBV7-2 and TRBJ2-5 gives the whole variable domain GAGVSQSPSNKVTEKGKDVELRCDPISGHTALYWYRQSLGQGLEFLIYFQGNSAPDKSGLPSDRFSAERTGGSVSTLTIQRTQQEDSAVYLCASSPNRGRETQYFGPGTRLLVL.

V usage is TRBV19 and J usage is TRBJ1-5, with TRBD1 identical over 8 bases. Germline assignment: CDR1 LNHDA and CDR2 SQIVND (reference sequence). J was trimmed by 7 bases and V by 7 bases; bases with no gene match: 6. The CDR3 loop spans 13 amino acids. CDR3 in DNA: TGTGCCAGTAAAGACAGGGGTGGACAGCCCCAGCATTTT. This codes for CASKDRGGQPQHF.

The chain has TRBV5-1 and TRBJ2-3; 9 bases match TRBD2. With 1 base clipped from V and 3 bases from J, the junction kept 6 bases outside the gene matches. The CDR3 extends over 16 amino acids. Germline CDR1 SGHRS, CDR2 YFSETQ. The CDR3 is CASSLSTSGITDTQYF. DNA of the CDR3: TGCGCCAGCAGCTTGTCGACTAGCGGAATAACAGATACGCAGTATTTT.

This sequence joins TRBV28 and TRBJ2-3; D call uncertain. Trimming removed 1 base at V and 6 bases at J, with 8 bases between. The CDR3 totals 13 residues. Germline CDR1 MDHEN, CDR2 SYDVKM. CDR3 DNA: TGTGCCAGCAGTTTATATACAGCCGATACGCAGTATTTT. Translated: CASSLYTADTQYF.

The chain carries TRBV7-2 and TRBJ2-7; no definite D call. The CDR3 is made up of 14 amino acids. Germline CDR1 reads SGHTA; CDR2 reads FQGNSA. V gave up 4 bases and J gave up 0 bases, with 10 bases separating them. The DNA for the CDR3 is TGTGCCAGCAGCTCGGCAGGAAACTCCTACGAGCAGTACTTC. This gives the protein CASSSAGNSYEQYF.

The chain is built from TRBV6-5 and TRBJ2-7; TRBD1 aligns across 9 bases. The germline V gene encodes CDR1 MNHEY and CDR2 SVGAGI. J was trimmed by 5 bases and V by 5 bases; bases with no gene match: 7. CDR3 length equals 14 residues. The CDR3 loop is CASSLRDRAHEQYF. Here the CDR3 DNA reads TGTGCCAGCAGTCTCCGGGACAGGGCCCACGAGCAGTACTTC.

This chain connects TRBV7-3 to TRBJ2-3; 7 bases map to TRBD1. The CDR3 totals 15 residues. Looked up from germline, CDR1 is SGHTA and CDR2 is FQGTGA. V was pared by 5 bases and J by 4 bases, with 9 bases of the junction left unmatched. The CDR3 loop reads CASSRWGQKSDTQYF. CDR3 bases: TGTGCCAGCAGCAGATGGGGACAGAAGTCAGATACGCAGTATTTT. Complete variable domain (other parts from reference TRBV7-3 and TRBJ2-3): GAGVSQTPSNKVTEKGKYVELRCDPISGHTALYWYRQSLGQGPEFLIYFQGTGAADDSGLPNDRFFAVRPEGSVSTLKIQRTERGDSAVYLCASSRWGQKSDTQYFGPGTRLTVL.

This chain connects TRBV6-5 to TRBJ2-2; the D gene could be TRBD1 or TRBD2 (5 bases each). CDR3 length: 15 residues. Between the trimmed V and J ends, which lost 5 bases and 9 bases, there was a span of 19 bases. Germline loops: CDR1 MNHEY, CDR2 SVGAGI. The CDR3 loop reads CASSVTGTAIRELFF. CDR3 DNA sequence: TGTGCCAGCAGTGTAACCGGGACCGCCATCCGGGAGCTGTTTTTT.

This clone was counted a single time. The rearrangement uses TRBV5-1 and TRBJ2-1; D tentatively reads TRBD1 or TRBD2 (5 bases each). The germline V and J ends were trimmed by 0 bases and 2 bases, with 9 bases remaining between them. The germline V gene has CDR1 SGHRS and CDR2 YFSETQ. The CDR3 consists of 15 residues. CDR3 sequence (DNA): TGCGCCAGCAGCTTGGTGGGGGAGACCTACAATGAGCAGTTCTTC. This encodes CASSLVGETYNEQFF.